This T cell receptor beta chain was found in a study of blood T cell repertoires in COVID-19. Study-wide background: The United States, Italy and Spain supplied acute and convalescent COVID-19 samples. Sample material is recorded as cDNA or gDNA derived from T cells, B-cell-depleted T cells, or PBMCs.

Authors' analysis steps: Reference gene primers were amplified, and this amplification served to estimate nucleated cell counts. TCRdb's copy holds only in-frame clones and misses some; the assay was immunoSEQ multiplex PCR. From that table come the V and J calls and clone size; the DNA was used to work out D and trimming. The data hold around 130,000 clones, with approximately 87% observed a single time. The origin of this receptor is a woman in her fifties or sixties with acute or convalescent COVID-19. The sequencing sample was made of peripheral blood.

DNA for the CDR3: TGTGCCAGCTCACCGCTAGGGACAGGGAAAACTGAAGCTTTCTTT. It specifies CASSPLGTGKTEAFF. This chain connects TRBV18 to TRBJ1-1, with 9 nucleotides matching TRBD1. V lost 3 bases, J lost 5 bases, and 7 bases stayed unmatched. Looked up from germline, CDR1 is KGHSH and CDR2 is LQKENI. The length of the CDR3 is 15 residues. The full variable domain, rest sourced from reference TRBV18 and TRBJ1-1, is NAGVMQNPRHLVRRRGQEARLRCSPMKGHSHVYWYRQLPEEGLKFMVYLQKENIIDESGMPKERFSAEFPKEGPSILRIQQVVRGDSAAYFCASSPLGTGKTEAFFGQGTRLTVV.